A selection of T cell receptor beta chains follows, all from one sample in a study of T cells in Graves' hyperthyroidism and ophthalmopathy. TCRdb independently ran MiXCR on the multiplex PCR reads; one entry per CDR3 protein. Of under 300,000 distinct CDR3 sequences in the sample, roughly 15% were seen once. Input material: blood. These receptors came from a woman between 25 and 40 years old with Graves' hyperthyroidism that later progressed to Graves' ophthalmopathy. The CDR3 runs from the conserved cysteine through the conserved F or W. D genes are given only for firm matches. Some rows have no size entry. The others give once, few or many, or a class for an expanded clone.

clone_size,v_call,d_call,j_call,cdr3_aa,cdr3_nt
many,TRBV2,-,TRBJ1-1,CASSRDNEAFF,TGTGCCAGTAGCCGGGACAATGAAGCTTTCTTT
many,TRBV6-2/TRBV6-3,TRBD1,TRBJ1-5,CASPDRPWNQPQHF,TGTGCCAGCCCGGACAGGCCATGGAATCAGCCCCAGCATTTT
many,TRBV7-8,TRBD2,TRBJ2-3,CASSSQPGLAADTQYF,TGTGCCAGCAGCTCCCAACCGGGACTAGCGGCAGATACGCAGTATTTT
many,TRBV30,-,TRBJ2-1,CAWREWGGGYNEQFF,TGTGCCTGGAGGGAGTGGGGTGGGGGCTACAATGAGCAGTTCTTC
many,TRBV20-1,-,TRBJ1-1,CSARSEGRKSEAFF,TGCAGTGCTAGATCGGAAGGGAGGAAGTCTGAAGCTTTCTTT
-,TRBV6-2/TRBV6-3,TRBD2,TRBJ2-1,CASSVSSGSIEEQFF,TGTGCCAGCAGTGTCTCTAGCGGGAGTATTGAAGAGCAGTTCTTC
few,TRBV25-1,-,TRBJ1-4,CASSRARGGAEKLFF,TGTGCCAGCAGTAGGGCCAGGGGAGGAGCTGAAAAACTGTTTTTT
-,TRBV24-1,TRBD1,TRBJ2-1,CATSDLQGDEQFF,TGTGCCACCAGTGATTTACAGGGGGATGAGCAGTTCTTC
many,TRBV28,-,TRBJ2-7,CASSLQYEQYF,TGTGCCAGCAGTTTACAGTACGAGCAGTACTTC
many,TRBV20-1,-,TRBJ1-1,CSARRQQNTEAFF,TGCAGTGCTAGAAGGCAGCAAAACACTGAAGCTTTCTTT
many,TRBV2,TRBD1,TRBJ1-5,CASSPPGQGNQPQHF,TGTGCCAGCAGTCCTCCGGGACAGGGGAATCAGCCCCAGCATTTT
many,TRBV20-1,TRBD1,TRBJ1-2,CSARGTGVYYGYTF,TGCAGTGCTAGAGGGACAGGGGTTTACTATGGCTACACCTTC
-,TRBV5-5,-,TRBJ2-6,CASSLTSFSGANVLTF,TGTGCCAGCAGCTTGACATCTTTCTCTGGGGCCAACGTCCTGACTTTC
many,TRBV11-2,TRBD1,TRBJ1-2,CASSLGPGGGYGYTF,TGTGCCAGCAGCTTAGGACCAGGGGGCGGCTATGGCTACACCTTC
-,TRBV7-8,-,TRBJ1-1,CASSRPDGVNTEAFF,TGTGCCAGCAGCCGTCCTGATGGGGTGAACACTGAAGCTTTCTTT
few,TRBV9,TRBD2,TRBJ2-5,CASSVVAGVPGETQYF,TGTGCCAGCAGCGTAGTAGCGGGAGTGCCCGGGGAGACCCAGTACTTC
many,TRBV7-9,-,TRBJ2-1,CASSLALADGEQFF,TGTGCCAGCAGCTTAGCGCTAGCCGATGGTGAGCAGTTCTTC
-,TRBV5-4,-,TRBJ1-6,CASSWDTVSPLHF,TGTGCCAGCAGCTGGGACACTGTCTCACCCCTCCACTTT
many,TRBV15,TRBD1,TRBJ1-2,CATSRKAGQNLNYGYTF,TGTGCCACCAGCAGAAAGGCGGGACAGAATCTTAACTATGGCTACACCTTC
-,TRBV4-2,-,TRBJ2-2,CASSLRVMNTGELFF,TGTGCCAGCAGCCTAAGAGTAATGAACACCGGGGAGCTGTTTTTT
-,TRBV28,-,TRBJ2-4,CAGSLMSFKLAKNIQYF,TGTGCCGGCAGTTTGATGAGTTTCAAGCTAGCCAAAAACATTCAGTACTTC
many,TRBV15,-,TRBJ1-2,CATSRDGVDYGYTF,TGTGCCACCAGCAGAGATGGGGTAGACTATGGCTACACCTTC
many,TRBV28,-,TRBJ2-1,CASRERDTQFF,TGTGCCAGCAGGGAACGGGACACACAGTTCTTC
many,TRBV10-3,TRBD2,TRBJ2-1,CAISEASGRANEQFF,TGTGCCATCAGTGAGGCTAGCGGGAGGGCCAATGAGCAGTTCTTC
many,TRBV7-2,-,TRBJ2-5,CASSLKIDQETQYF,TGTGCCAGCAGCCTGAAGATAGACCAAGAGACCCAGTACTTC
few,TRBV7-2,TRBD1,TRBJ2-2,CASSPRGPGELFF,TGTGCCAGCAGCCCCAGGGGGCCCGGGGAGCTGTTTTTT
many,TRBV20-1,-,TRBJ2-3,CSARAGRGTDTQYF,TGCAGTGCTAGAGCAGGGAGGGGGACAGATACGCAGTATTTT
many,TRBV5-1,-,TRBJ2-2,CASSFLTENTGELFF,TGCGCCAGCAGCTTCCTGACCGAGAACACCGGGGAGCTGTTTTTT
many,TRBV2,-,TRBJ2-3,CASGPDTQYF,TGTGCCAGCGGGCCAGATACGCAGTATTTT
many,TRBV6-1,-,TRBJ2-3,CASREFHDTQYF,TGTGCCAGCAGGGAGTTCCACGATACGCAGTATTTT
many,TRBV6-2/TRBV6-3,-,TRBJ2-1,CASSYSSSTYNEQFF,TGTGCCAGCAGTTACTCGAGCTCTACCTACAATGAGCAGTTCTTC
-,TRBV27,TRBD1,TRBJ2-7,CASSIWDRGTYEQYF,TGTGCCAGCAGTATCTGGGACAGAGGCACCTACGAGCAGTACTTC
few,TRBV9,TRBD2,TRBJ2-2,CASSVVGSGIDTGELFF,TGTGCCAGCAGCGTAGTGGGTAGCGGGATTGACACCGGGGAGCTGTTTTTT
many,TRBV11-3,TRBD2,TRBJ2-1,CASSLRGVNEQFF,TGTGCCAGCAGCTTACGGGGGGTCAATGAGCAGTTCTTC
many,TRBV24-1,-,TRBJ2-6,CATSEPTGFSGANVLTF,TGTGCCACCAGTGAGCCGACGGGATTCTCTGGGGCCAACGTCCTGACTTTC
-,TRBV12-3/TRBV12-4,-,TRBJ2-1,CASSRGGGGEMLSVDGQFF,TGCGCCAGCAGTCGAGGGGGGGGCGGCGAAATGCTCTCCGTGGATGGGCAGTTCTTC
many,TRBV19,-,TRBJ2-7,CASSADGDEQYF,TGTGCCAGTAGTGCCGATGGGGACGAGCAGTACTTC
many,TRBV7-6,-,TRBJ2-1,CASSPAGGRVNEQFF,TGTGCCAGCAGCCCCGCGGGCGGAAGGGTCAATGAGCAGTTCTTC
few,TRBV6-5,-,TRBJ2-1,CASSYPYGVYNEQFF,TGTGCCAGCAGTTACCCCTATGGGGTCTACAATGAGCAGTTCTTC
-,TRBV28,-,TRBJ1-4,CASSLGVRGGEKLFF,TGTGCCAGCAGTTTAGGGGTTAGGGGGGGAGAAAAACTGTTTTTT
-,TRBV18,-,TRBJ1-1,CASSPLGGANTEAFF,TGTGCCAGCTCACCATTGGGGGGGGCTAACACTGAAGCTTTCTTT
few,TRBV19,-,TRBJ2-5,CASSISGNLQETQYF,TGTGCCAGTAGTATTTCTGGGAATCTCCAAGAGACCCAGTACTTC
-,TRBV4-1,-,TRBJ2-2,CASSQVGGVNTGELFF,TGCGCCAGCAGCCAAGTTGGCGGAGTGAACACCGGGGAGCTGTTTTTT
-,TRBV9,-,TRBJ1-1,CASSANDSPNTEAFF,TGTGCCAGCAGTGCCAACGACAGCCCGAACACTGAAGCTTTCTTT
-,TRBV7-2,-,TRBJ2-5,CASSWKGGVQETQYF,TGTGCCAGCAGCTGGAAGGGGGGGGTCCAAGAGACCCAGTACTTC